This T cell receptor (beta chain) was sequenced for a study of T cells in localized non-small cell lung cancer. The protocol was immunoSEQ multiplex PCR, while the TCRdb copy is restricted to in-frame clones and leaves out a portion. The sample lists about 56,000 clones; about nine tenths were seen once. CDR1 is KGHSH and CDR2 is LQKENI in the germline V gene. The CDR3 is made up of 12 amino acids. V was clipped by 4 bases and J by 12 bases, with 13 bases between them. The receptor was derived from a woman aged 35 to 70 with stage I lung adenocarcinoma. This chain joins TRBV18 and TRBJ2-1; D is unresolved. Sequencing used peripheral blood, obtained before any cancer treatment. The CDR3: CASSRQNRGQFF. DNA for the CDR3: TGTGCCAGCTCACGGCAGAATCGCGGGCAGTTCTTC.